This T cell receptor beta chain originates from a study of CD8 T cells in ankylosing spondylitis. J gave up 4 bases and V 4 bases, and 8 bases lay outside the gene matches. The CDR3 contains 16 residues. From germline, CDR1 is MNHEY and CDR2 SVGEGT. One entry per CDR3 protein, called by TCRdb with MiXCR from the 5' RACE reads. The repertoire includes 200,000 to 300,000 distinct CDR3 sequences, under 8.5% of them detected once, and 4% to 5.5% sits in the top ten. The sequencing sample was made of blood, either unsorted or a sorted T cell fraction (not recorded which). The clonotype comes from a female donor with ankylosing spondylitis or in good health (not recorded which). The chain has TRBV6-2 or TRBV6-3 and TRBJ2-2, with 8 positions matching TRBD2. CDR3 nucleotide sequence: TGTGCCAGCAGTTCATCCGGGACTAGGGGCACCGGGGAGCTGTTTTTT. It specifies CASSSSGTRGTGELFF.